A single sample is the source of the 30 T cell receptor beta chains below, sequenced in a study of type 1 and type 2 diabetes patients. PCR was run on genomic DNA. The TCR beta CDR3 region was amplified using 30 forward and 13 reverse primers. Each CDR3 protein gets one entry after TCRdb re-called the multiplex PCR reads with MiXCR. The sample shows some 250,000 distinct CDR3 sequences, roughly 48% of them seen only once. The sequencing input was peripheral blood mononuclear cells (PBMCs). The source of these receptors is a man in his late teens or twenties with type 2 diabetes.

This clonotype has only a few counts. This CDR3 reads CASSVSGGVGPDTQYF. CDR3 bases: TGTGCCAGCAGCGTTTCGGGGGGTGTGGGCCCAGATACGCAGTATTTT. The gene calls are TRBV9 and TRBJ2-3; 7 positions match TRBD2. V was pared by 2 bases and J by 4 bases, with 10 bases of the junction left unmatched. Germline loops: CDR1 SGDLS, CDR2 YYNGEE. The length of the CDR3 is 16 residues.

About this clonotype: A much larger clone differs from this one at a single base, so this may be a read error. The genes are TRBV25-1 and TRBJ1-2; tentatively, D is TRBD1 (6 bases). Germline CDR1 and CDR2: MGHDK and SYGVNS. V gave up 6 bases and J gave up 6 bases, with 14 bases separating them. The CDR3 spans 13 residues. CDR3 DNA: TGTGCCAGCAGGTGGGGGGCAGGAGATGGCTACACCTTC. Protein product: CASRWGAGDGYTF.

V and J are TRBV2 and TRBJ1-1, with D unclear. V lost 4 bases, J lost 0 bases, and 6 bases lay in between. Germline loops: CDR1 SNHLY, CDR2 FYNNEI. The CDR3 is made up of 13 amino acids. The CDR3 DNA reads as TGTGCCAGCAGTGGACATATGAACACTGAAGCTTTCTTT. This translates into CASSGHMNTEAFF.

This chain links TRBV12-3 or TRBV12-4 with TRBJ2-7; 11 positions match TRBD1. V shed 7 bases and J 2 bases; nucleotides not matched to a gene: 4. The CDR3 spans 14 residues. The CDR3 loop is CASIRGQGAYEQYF. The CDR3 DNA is TGTGCCAGCATCCGGGGACAGGGGGCCTACGAGCAGTACTTC.

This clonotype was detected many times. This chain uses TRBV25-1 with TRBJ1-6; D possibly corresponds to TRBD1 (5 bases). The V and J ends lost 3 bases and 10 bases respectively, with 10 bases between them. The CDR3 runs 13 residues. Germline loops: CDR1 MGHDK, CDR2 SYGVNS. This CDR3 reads CASSEAGSSPLHF. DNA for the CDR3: TGTGCCAGCAGTGAGGCAGGGTCGTCACCCCTCCACTTT. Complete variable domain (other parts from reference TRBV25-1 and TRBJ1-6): EADIYQTPRYLVIGTGKKITLECSQTMGHDKMYWYQQDPGMELHLIHYSYGVNSTEKGDLSSESTVSRIRTEHFPLTLESARPSHTSQYLCASSEAGSSPLHFGNGTRLTVT.

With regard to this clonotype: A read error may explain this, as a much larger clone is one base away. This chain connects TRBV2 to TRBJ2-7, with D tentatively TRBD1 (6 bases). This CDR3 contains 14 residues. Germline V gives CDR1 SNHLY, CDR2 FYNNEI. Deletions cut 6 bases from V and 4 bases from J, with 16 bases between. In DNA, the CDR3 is TGTGCCAGCAGCAGGCAGGGGAGTGGGTACGAGCAGTACTTC. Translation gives CASSRQGSGYEQYF.

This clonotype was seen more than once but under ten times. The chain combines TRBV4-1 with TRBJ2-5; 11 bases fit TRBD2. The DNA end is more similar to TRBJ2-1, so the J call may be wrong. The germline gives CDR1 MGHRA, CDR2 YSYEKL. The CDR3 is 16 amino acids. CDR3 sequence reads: CASSQFETSGIYEQFF. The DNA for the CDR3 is TGCGCCAGCAGCCAATTTGAGACTAGCGGGATCTATGAGCAGTTCTTC.

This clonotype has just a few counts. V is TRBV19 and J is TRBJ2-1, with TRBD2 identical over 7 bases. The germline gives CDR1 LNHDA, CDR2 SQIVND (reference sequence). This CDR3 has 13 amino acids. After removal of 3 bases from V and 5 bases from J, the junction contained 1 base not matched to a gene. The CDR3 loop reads CASSILADNEQFF. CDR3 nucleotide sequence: TGTGCCAGTAGTATTCTAGCGGACAATGAGCAGTTCTTC. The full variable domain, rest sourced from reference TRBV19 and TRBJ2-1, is DGGITQSPKYLFRKEGQNVTLSCEQNLNHDAMYWYRQDPGQGLRLIYYSQIVNDFQKGDIAEGYSVSREKKESFPLTVTSAQKNPTAFYLCASSILADNEQFFGPGTRLTVL.

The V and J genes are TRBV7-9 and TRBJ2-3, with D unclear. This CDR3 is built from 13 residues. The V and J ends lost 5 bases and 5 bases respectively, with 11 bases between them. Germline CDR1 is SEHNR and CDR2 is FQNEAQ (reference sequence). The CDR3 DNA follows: TGTGCCAGCAGCCCTGTTTCGATAGATACGCAGTATTTT. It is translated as CASSPVSIDTQYF. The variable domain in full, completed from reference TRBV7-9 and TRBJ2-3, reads DTGVSQNPRHKITKRGQNVTFRCDPISEHNRLYWYRQTLGQGPEFLTYFQNEAQLEKSRLLSDRFSAERPKGSFSTLEIQRTEQGDSAMYLCASSPVSIDTQYFGPGTRLTVL.

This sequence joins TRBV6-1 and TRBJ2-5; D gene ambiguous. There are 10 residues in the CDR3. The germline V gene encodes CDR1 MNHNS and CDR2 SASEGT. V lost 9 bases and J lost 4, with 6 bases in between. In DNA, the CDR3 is TGTGCCAGTGGAAGAGAGACCCAGTACTTC. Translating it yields CASGRETQYF.

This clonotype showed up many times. In DNA, the CDR3 is TGTGCCACCAGCAGTGGGACAGGGAAACAACCATCCTACTATGGCTACACCTTC. It specifies CATSSGTGKQPSYYGYTF. The rearrangement links TRBV15 to TRBJ1-2; 9 nucleotides match TRBD1. Germline-derived CDR1 and CDR2 are LNHNV and YYDKDF (reference sequence). The CDR3 is made up of 18 amino acids. Unmatched junction bases numbered 14, after V lost 3 bases and J lost 3 bases.

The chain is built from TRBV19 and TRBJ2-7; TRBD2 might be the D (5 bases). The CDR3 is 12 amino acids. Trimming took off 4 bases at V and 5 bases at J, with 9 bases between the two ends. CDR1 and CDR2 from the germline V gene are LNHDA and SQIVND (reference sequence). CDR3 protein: CASSNRGNEQYF. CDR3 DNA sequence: TGTGCCAGTAGTAACCGGGGTAACGAGCAGTACTTC.

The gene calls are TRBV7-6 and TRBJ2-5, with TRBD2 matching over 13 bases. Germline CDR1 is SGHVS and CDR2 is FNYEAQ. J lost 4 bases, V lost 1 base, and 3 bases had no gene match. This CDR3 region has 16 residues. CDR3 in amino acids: CASSLGTSGSGETQYF. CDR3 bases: TGTGCCAGCAGCTTAGGGACTAGCGGGAGTGGAGAGACCCAGTACTTC.

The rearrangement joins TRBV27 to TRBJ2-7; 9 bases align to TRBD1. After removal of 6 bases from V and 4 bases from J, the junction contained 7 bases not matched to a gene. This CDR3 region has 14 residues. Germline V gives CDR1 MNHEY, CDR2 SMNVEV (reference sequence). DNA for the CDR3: TGTGCCAGCAGGGGACAGGGAGGGGGTTACGAGCAGTACTTC. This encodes CASRGQGGGYEQYF.

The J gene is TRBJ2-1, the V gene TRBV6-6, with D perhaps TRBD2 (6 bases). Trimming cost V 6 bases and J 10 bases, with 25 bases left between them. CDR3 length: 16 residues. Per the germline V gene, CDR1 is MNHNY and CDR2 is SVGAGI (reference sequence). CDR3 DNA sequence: TGTGCCAGCAGAAAGCGCGGGACGGCGCCCGAGGGAGAGCAGTTCTTC. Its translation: CASRKRGTAPEGEQFF.

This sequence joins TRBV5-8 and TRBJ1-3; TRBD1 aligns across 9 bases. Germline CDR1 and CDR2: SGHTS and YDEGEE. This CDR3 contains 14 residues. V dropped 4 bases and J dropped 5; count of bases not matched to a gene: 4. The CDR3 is CASSRGTGRNTIYF. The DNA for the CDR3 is TGTGCCAGCAGCCGTGGGACAGGGCGAAACACCATATATTTT.

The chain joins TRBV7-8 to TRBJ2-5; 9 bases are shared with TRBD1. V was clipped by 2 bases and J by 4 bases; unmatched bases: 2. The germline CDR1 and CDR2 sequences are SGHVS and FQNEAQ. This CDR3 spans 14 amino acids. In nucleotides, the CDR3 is TGTGCCAGCAGCTTACAGACAGGGGGAGAGACCCAGTACTTC. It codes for CASSLQTGGETQYF.

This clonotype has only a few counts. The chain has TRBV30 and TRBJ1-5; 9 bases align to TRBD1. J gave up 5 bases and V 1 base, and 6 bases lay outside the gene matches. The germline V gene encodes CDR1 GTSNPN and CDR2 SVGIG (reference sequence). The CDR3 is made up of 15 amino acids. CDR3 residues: CAWSGGQGVDQPQHF. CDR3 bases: TGTGCCTGGAGTGGGGGACAGGGAGTCGATCAGCCCCAGCATTTT.

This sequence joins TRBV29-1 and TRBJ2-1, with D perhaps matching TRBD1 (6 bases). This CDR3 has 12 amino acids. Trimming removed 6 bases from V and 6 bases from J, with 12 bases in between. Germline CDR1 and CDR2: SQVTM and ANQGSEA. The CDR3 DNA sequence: TGCAGCGTCGAGGGGACACCCAATGAGCAGTTCTTC. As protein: CSVEGTPNEQFF.

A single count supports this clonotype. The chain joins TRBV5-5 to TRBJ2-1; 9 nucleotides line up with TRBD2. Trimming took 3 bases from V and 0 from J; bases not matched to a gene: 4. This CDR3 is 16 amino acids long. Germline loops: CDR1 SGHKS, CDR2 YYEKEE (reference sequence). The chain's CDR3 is CASSYVLAGSYNEQFF. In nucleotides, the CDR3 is TGTGCCAGCAGCTACGTACTAGCGGGCTCCTACAATGAGCAGTTCTTC. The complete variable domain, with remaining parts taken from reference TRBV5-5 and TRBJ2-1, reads DAGVTQSPTHLIKTRGQQVTLRCSPISGHKSVSWYQQVLGQGPQFIFQYYEKEERGRGNFPDRFSARQFPNYSSELNVNALLLGDSALYLCASSYVLAGSYNEQFFGPGTRLTVL.

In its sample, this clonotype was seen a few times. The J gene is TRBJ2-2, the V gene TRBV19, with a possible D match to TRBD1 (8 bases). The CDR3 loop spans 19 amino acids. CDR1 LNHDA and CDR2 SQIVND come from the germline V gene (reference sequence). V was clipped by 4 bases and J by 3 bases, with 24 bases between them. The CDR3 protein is CASSREGSSGTGDTGELFF. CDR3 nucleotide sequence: TGTGCCAGTAGTAGGGAGGGGTCTTCCGGGACAGGAGACACCGGGGAGCTGTTTTTT. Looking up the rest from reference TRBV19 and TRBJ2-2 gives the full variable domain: DGGITQSPKYLFRKEGQNVTLSCEQNLNHDAMYWYRQDPGQGLRLIYYSQIVNDFQKGDIAEGYSVSREKKESFPLTVTSAQKNPTAFYLCASSREGSSGTGDTGELFFGEGSRLTVL.

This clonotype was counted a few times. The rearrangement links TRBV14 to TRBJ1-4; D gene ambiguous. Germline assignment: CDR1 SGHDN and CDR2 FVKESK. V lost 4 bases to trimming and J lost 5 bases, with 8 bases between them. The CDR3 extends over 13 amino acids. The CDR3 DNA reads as TGTGCCAGCAGCCCTTACGCGAATGAAAAACTGTTTTTT. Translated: CASSPYANEKLFF.

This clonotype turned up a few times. CDR3 sequence (DNA): TGCGCCAGCAGCTTGACCAGCCAAAGCTCCTACGAGCAGTACTTC. Translating it yields CASSLTSQSSYEQYF. The chain joins TRBV5-1 to TRBJ2-7; unclear D gene. CDR1 SGHRS and CDR2 YFSETQ come from the germline V gene. This CDR3 is built from 15 residues. The V gene lost 1 base and the J gene lost 0 bases, with 11 bases spanning the gap.

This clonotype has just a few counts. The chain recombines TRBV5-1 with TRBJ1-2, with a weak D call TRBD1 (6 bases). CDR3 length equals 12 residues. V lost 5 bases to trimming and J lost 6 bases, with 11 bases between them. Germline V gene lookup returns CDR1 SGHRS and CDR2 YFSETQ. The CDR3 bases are TGCGCCAGCAGACGGGGGGCGCATGGCTACACCTTC. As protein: CASRRGAHGYTF.

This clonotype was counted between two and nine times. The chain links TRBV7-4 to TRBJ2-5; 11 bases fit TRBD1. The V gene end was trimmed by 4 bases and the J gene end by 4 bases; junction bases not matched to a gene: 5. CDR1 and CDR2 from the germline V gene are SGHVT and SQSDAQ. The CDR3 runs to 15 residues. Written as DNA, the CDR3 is TGTGCCAGCAGCTCCCGGACAGGGGGCGTAGAGACCCAGTACTTC. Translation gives CASSSRTGGVETQYF.

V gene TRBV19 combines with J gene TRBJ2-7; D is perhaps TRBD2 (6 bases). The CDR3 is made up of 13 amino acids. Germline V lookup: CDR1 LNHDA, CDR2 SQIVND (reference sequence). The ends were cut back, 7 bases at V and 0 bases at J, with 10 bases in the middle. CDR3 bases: TGTGCCAGTAAACTAGCCGGCTCCTACGAGCAGTACTTC. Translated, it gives CASKLAGSYEQYF.

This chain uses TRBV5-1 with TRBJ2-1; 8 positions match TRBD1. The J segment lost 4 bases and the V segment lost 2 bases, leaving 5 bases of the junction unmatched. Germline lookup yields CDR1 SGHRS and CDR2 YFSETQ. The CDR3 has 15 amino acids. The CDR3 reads CASSLGTGVYNEQFF. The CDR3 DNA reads TGCGCCAGCAGCTTAGGGACAGGAGTATACAATGAGCAGTTCTTC.

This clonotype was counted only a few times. CDR3 residues: CASSPPSGTGNYGYTF. The CDR3 DNA is TGCGCCAGCAGCCCCCCCTCGGGCACCGGGAACTATGGCTACACCTTC. The chain joins TRBV5-1 to TRBJ1-2; D gene uncertain. V was cut by 4 bases and J by 2 bases, with 18 bases left in between. CDR3 length: 16 residues. Per the germline V gene, CDR1 is SGHRS and CDR2 is YFSETQ.

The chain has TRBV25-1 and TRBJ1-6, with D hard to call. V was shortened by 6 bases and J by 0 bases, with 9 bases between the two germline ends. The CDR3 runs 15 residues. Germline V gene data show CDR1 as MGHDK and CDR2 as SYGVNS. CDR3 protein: CASSALRSYNSPLHF. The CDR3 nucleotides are TGTGCCAGCAGCGCCCTGCGCTCCTATAATTCACCCCTCCACTTT.

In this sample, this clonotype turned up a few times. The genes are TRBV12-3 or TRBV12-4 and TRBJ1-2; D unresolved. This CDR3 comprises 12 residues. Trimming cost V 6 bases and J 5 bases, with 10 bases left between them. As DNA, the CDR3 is TGTGCCAGCAGAGCCCCGGGGTATGGCTACACCTTC. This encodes CASRAPGYGYTF.